One T cell receptor beta chain is described in this entry. Its antigen is unknown. The CDR3 is 14 residues long. Germline V gene lookup returns CDR1 GTSNPN and CDR2 SVGIG (reference sequence). Trimming shortened V by 0 bases and J by 10 bases, and 13 bases separated the two germline ends. Using immunoSEQ multiplex PCR, the repertoire was profiled, and TCRdb retains in-frame clones only, with some absent. The top ten clones hold approximately 9.2% of a sample with 150,000 or so clones, 80% to 90% of them seen once. The record originates from a study of cytomegalovirus exposure and HLA in healthy donors. Looking at the study overall: The use of the same platform for the 95 to 150 validation repertoires and the roughly 700 first-cohort repertoires was reported by a later analysis. Study results and limitations: In vitro testing confirmed a few CMV-associated chains as specific for CMV antigens. According to a subsequent analysis, TCR clusters identified in the first cohort showed a tendency to co-occur across the 120 or so validation repertoires. Reports indicated that the classifier achieved high specificity and sensitivity in diagnosing cytomegalovirus status.

Sample: PBMCs. The TCR comes from a woman between 18 and 29 years old in good health and CMV-seropositive. V is TRBV30 and J is TRBJ1-6; a weak D match, TRBD1 (6 bases). CDR3 sequence: CAWSVTGTASPLHF. The CDR3 bases are TGTGCCTGGAGTGTAACAGGGACGGCGTCACCCCTCCACTTT.